Listed here are 11 T cell receptor beta chains from one sample, sequenced in a study of CD8 T cells in Susac syndrome. RNA amounts of about 0.5 to 1 ug underwent reverse transcription with random hexamers. One entry per CDR3 protein, called by TCRdb with MiXCR from the immunoSEQ multiplex PCR reads. The table records approximately 74,000 distinct CDR3 sequences, around 93% of them present only once. Sequenced input: CD4+ T cells from PBMCs. The receptors shown here come from a human donor with Susac syndrome.

The V gene is TRBV28, the J gene TRBJ2-5, with 9 bases lining up with TRBD2. Germline V gene sequence: CDR1 MDHEN, CDR2 SYDVKM. The CDR3 runs to 15 residues. The V segment lost 5 bases and the J segment 6 bases; nucleotides outside the gene matches: 10. As DNA, the CDR3 is TGTGCCAGCAGTCCCCCCGGGCTAGCGGGACAGACCCAGTACTTC. It is translated as CASSPPGLAGQTQYF.

The chain has TRBV18 and TRBJ1-1; 8 nucleotides line up with TRBD1. Unmatched junction bases numbered 9, after V lost 4 bases and J lost 8 bases. The CDR3 extends over 14 amino acids. Per the germline V gene, CDR1 is KGHSH and CDR2 is LQKENI. CDR3 DNA sequence: TGTGCCAGCTCACGTACGGGACAGGCCATCGAAGCTTTCTTT. Residues: CASSRTGQAIEAFF.

The chain carries TRBV19 and TRBJ2-7; 7 bases agree with TRBD1. There are 13 residues in the CDR3. V lost 10 bases to trimming and J lost 3 bases; unmatched junction nucleotides: 9. CDR1 and CDR2 from the germline V gene are LNHDA and SQIVND (reference sequence). This chain's CDR3 is CATSGQLNYEQYF. CDR3 nucleotides: TGTGCCACTTCGGGACAGTTAAACTACGAGCAGTACTTC.

This chain joins TRBV7-9 and TRBJ2-3; D gene ambiguous. The V end lost 5 bases, the J end lost 5 bases, and 8 bases lay between the germline ends. Germline CDR1 is SEHNR and CDR2 is FQNEAQ (reference sequence). This CDR3 is 12 amino acids long. CDR3 nucleotides: TGTGCCAGCAGCGCTATAGTAGATACGCAGTATTTT. The encoded protein is CASSAIVDTQYF.

The chain is built from TRBV6-1 and TRBJ1-5; 8 bases match TRBD1. CDR3 size: 17 residues. Germline CDR1 is MNHNS and CDR2 is SASEGT. J lost 7 bases, V lost 6 bases, and 17 bases had no gene match. The CDR3 sequence is CASSFPGQGGSGQPQHF. The CDR3, as DNA: TGTGCCAGCAGCTTTCCCGGACAGGGAGGAAGTGGACAGCCCCAGCATTTT.

The chain has TRBV5-1 and TRBJ1-5; 7 nucleotides line up with TRBD1. V dropped 0 bases and J dropped 2; count of bases not matched to a gene: 2. Looked up from germline, CDR1 is SGHRS and CDR2 is YFSETQ. This CDR3 has 15 residues. The CDR3 coding sequence is TGCGCCAGCAGCTTGGAAGGACAGGGCAATCAGCCCCAGCATTTT. Its protein product is CASSLEGQGNQPQHF.

V and J are TRBV20-1 and TRBJ2-3; D not certain. The V and J ends lost 8 bases and 4 bases respectively, with 16 bases between them. The CDR3 contains 13 residues. Per the germline V gene, CDR1 is DFQATT and CDR2 is SNEGSKA (reference sequence). This chain's CDR3 is CSPFEALADTQYF. DNA for the CDR3: TGCAGTCCGTTCGAGGCCTTGGCAGATACGCAGTATTTT.

The rearrangement joins TRBV9 to TRBJ1-4, with D possibly TRBD1 on 5 matching bases. The V and J ends lost 4 bases and 0 bases respectively, with 19 bases between them. This CDR3 region has 18 residues. Germline V CDR1 and CDR2: SGDLS, YYNGEE. This CDR3 reads CASSPRTGTPATNEKLFF. CDR3 in DNA: TGTGCCAGCAGCCCGCGCACCGGGACGCCAGCAACTAATGAAAAACTGTTTTTT.

This clonotype is a singleton in its sample. This chain connects TRBV20-1 to TRBJ2-2; perhaps TRBD2 as D (5 bases). The germline V gene encodes CDR1 DFQATT and CDR2 SNEGSKA (reference sequence). This CDR3 contains 12 residues. Trimming stripped 5 bases from V and 6 bases from J, with 10 bases between. CDR3 sequence: CSALSGPGELFF. The CDR3 bases are TGCAGTGCTCTAAGCGGTCCCGGGGAGCTGTTTTTT.

CDR3 sequence (DNA): TGTGCCAGCAGCGGGAAAGAGACCCAGTACTTC. Translated, it gives CASSGKETQYF. The genes are TRBV5-6 and TRBJ2-5; D is undetermined. This CDR3 is built from 11 residues. Germline V gene sequence: CDR1 SGHDT, CDR2 YYEEEE. V was cut by 4 bases and J by 3 bases, with 4 bases left in between.

CDR3 amino acids: CASSLTRGDTEAFF. The DNA for the CDR3 is TGTGCCAGCAGCTTAACGCGGGGGGACACTGAAGCTTTCTTT. The rearrangement links TRBV7-2 to TRBJ1-1, with D perhaps matching TRBD1 (5 bases). V was shortened by 2 bases and J by 3 bases, with 10 bases between the two germline ends. Germline V gives CDR1 SGHTA, CDR2 FQGNSA. This CDR3 contains 14 residues.